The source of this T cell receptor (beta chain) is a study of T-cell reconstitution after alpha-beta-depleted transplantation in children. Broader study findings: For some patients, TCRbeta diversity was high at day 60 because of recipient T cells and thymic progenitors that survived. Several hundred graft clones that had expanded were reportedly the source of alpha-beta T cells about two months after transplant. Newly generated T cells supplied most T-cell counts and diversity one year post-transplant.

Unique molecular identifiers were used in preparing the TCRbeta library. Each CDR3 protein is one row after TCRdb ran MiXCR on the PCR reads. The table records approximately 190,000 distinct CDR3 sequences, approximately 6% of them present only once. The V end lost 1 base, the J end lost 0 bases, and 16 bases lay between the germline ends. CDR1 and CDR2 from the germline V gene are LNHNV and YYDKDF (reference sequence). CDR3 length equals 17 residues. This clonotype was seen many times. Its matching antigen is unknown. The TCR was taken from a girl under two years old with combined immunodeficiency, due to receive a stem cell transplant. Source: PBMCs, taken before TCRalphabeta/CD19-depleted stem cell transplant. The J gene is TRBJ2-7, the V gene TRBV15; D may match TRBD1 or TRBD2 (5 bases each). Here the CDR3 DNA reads TGTGCCACCAGCAGAGGTAAACGGGGCTTACTCTCCTACGAGCAGTACTTC. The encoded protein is CATSRGKRGLLSYEQYF.